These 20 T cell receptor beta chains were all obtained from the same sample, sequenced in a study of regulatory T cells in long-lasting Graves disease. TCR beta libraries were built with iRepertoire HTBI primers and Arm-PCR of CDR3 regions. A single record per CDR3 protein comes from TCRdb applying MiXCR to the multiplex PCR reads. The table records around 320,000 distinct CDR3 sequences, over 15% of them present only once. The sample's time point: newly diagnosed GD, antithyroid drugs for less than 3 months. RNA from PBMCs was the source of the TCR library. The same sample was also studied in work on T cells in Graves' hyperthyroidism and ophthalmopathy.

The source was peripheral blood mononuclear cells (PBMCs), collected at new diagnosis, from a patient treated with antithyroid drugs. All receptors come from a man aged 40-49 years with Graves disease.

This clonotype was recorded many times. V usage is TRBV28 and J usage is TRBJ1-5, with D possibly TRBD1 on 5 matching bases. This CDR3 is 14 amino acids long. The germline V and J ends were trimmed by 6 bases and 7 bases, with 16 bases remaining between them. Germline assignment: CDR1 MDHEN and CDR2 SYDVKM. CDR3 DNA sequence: TGTGCCAGCAGCCCAGCAGGGTCTCGGCAGCCCCAGCATTTT. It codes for CASSPAGSRQPQHF.

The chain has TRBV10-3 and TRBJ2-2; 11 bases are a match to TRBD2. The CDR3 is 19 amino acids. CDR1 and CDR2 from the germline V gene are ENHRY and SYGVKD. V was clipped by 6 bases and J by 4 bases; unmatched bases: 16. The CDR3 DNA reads TGTGCCATCAGCGCTAATCGAATTAGCGGGGGGGAAAGCACCGGGGAGCTGTTTTTT. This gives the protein CAISANRISGGESTGELFF.

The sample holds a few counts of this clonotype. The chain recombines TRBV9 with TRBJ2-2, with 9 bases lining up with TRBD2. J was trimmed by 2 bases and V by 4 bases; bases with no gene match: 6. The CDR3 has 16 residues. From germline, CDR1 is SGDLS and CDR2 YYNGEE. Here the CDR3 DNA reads TGTGCCAGCAGCTTAGCGGGGGCCATTAACACCGGGGAGCTGTTTTTT. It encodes CASSLAGAINTGELFF. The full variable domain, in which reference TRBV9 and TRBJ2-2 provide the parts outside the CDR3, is DSGVTQTPKHLITATGQRVTLRCSPRSGDLSVYWYQQSLDQGLQFLIQYYNGEERAKGNILERFSAQQFPDLHSELNLSSLELGDSALYFCASSLAGAINTGELFFGEGSRLTVL.

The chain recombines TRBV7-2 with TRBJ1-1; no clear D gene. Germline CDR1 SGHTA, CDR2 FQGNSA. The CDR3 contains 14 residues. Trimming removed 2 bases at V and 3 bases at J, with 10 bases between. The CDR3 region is CASSLPGPDTEAFF. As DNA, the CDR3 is TGTGCCAGCAGCTTACCCGGACCGGACACTGAAGCTTTCTTT.

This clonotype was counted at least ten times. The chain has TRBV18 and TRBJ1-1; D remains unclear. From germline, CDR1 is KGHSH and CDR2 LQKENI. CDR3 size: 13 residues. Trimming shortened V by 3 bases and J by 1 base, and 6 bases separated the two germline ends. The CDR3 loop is CASSPDGNTEAFF. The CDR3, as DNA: TGTGCCAGCTCACCTGACGGGAACACTGAAGCTTTCTTT.

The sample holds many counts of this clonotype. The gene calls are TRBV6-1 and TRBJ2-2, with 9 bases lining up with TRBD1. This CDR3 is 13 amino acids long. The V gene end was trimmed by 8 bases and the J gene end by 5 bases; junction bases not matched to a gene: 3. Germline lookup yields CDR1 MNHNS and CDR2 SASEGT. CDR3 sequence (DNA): TGTGCCAGCTTAGGACAGGGGACCGGGGAGCTGTTTTTT. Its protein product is CASLGQGTGELFF.

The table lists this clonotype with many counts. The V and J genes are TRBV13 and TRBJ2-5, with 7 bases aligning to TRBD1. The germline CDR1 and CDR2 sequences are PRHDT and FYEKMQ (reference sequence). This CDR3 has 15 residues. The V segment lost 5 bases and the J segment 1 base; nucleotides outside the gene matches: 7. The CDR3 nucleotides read TGTGCCAGCAGCAAGGGGGCGACTATCCAAGAGACCCAGTACTTC. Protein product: CASSKGATIQETQYF.

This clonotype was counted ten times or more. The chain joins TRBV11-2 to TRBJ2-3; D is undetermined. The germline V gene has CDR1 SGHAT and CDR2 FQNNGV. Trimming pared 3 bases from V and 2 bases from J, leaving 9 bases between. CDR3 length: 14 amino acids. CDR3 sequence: CASSFGENTDTQYF. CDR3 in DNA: TGTGCCAGCAGCTTTGGAGAGAACACAGATACGCAGTATTTT.

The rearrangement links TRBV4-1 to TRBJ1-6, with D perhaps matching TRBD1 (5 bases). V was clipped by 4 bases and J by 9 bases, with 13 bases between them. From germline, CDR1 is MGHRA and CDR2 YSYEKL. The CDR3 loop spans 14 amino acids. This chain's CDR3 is CASSLSRARSPLHF. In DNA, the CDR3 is TGCGCCAGCAGCCTAAGCAGGGCCCGTTCACCCCTCCACTTT.

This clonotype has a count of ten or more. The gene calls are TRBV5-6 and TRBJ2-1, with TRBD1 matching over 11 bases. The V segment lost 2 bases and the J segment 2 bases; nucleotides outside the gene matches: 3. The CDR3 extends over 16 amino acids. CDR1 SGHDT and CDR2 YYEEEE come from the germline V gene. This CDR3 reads CASSFRGQGAYNEQFF. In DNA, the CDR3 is TGTGCCAGCAGCTTTAGGGGACAGGGGGCCTACAATGAGCAGTTCTTC.

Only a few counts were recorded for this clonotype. The DNA for the CDR3 is TGTGCCAGTAGTATCCAGGGTGGTCACACTGAAGCTTTCTTT. This encodes CASSIQGGHTEAFF. The rearrangement links TRBV19 to TRBJ1-1; a weak D match, TRBD1 (5 bases). Trimming removed 3 bases at V and 3 bases at J, with 11 bases between. The CDR3 spans 14 residues. Germline V CDR1 and CDR2: LNHDA, SQIVND (reference sequence).

The CDR3 coding sequence is TGCGCCAGCAGCCAAGATGTCGCGTTTCTGGGCTACACCTTC. Its protein product is CASSQDVAFLGYTF. The V gene is TRBV4-1, the J gene TRBJ1-2; no firm D call. Per germline, CDR1 MGHRA and CDR2 YSYEKL. V was pared by 0 bases and J by 8 bases, with 13 bases between. The CDR3 length is 14 residues.

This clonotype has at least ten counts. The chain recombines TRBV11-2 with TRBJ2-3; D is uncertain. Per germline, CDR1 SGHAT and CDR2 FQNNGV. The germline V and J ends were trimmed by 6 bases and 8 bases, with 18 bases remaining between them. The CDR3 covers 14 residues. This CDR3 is CASSFISIGSTQYF. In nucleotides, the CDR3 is TGTGCCAGCAGTTTTATTTCGATTGGCAGTACGCAGTATTTT.

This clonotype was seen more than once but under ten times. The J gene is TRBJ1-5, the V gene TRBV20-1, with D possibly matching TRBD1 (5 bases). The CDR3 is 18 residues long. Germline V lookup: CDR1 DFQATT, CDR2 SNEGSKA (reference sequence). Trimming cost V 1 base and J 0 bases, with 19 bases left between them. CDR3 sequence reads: CSARVPTGGGFSNQPQHF. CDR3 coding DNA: TGCAGTGCTAGAGTCCCCACGGGGGGGGGATTTAGCAATCAGCCCCAGCATTTT.

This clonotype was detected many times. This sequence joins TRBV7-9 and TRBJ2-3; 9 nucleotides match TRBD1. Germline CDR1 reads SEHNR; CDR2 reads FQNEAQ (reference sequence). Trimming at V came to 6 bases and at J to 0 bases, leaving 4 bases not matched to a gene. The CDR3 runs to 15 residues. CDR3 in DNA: TGTGCCAGCAGATCCGGGACAGGGAGCACAGATACGCAGTATTTT. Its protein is CASRSGTGSTDTQYF.

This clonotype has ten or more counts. The CDR3: CASSPLSDVSSTDTQYF. In nucleotides, the CDR3 is TGTGCCAGCTCACCGCTTTCCGATGTTTCTAGCACAGATACGCAGTATTTT. This rearrangement joins TRBV18 to TRBJ2-3; D remains ambiguous. The ends were cut back, 3 bases at V and 0 bases at J, with 16 bases in the middle. Germline CDR1 reads KGHSH; CDR2 reads LQKENI. The CDR3 covers 17 residues.

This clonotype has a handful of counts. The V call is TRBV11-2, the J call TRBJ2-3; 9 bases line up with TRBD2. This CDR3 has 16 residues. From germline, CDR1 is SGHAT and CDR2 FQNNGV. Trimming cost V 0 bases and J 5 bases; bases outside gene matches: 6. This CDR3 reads CASSLEVAGVVDTQYF. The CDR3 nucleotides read TGTGCCAGCAGCTTAGAAGTAGCGGGGGTTGTAGATACGCAGTATTTT.

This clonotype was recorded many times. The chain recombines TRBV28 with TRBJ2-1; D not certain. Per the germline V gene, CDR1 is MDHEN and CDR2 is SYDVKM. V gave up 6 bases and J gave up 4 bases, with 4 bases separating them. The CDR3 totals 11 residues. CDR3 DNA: TGTGCCAGCAGATCGTACAATGAGCAGTTCTTC. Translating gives CASRSYNEQFF.

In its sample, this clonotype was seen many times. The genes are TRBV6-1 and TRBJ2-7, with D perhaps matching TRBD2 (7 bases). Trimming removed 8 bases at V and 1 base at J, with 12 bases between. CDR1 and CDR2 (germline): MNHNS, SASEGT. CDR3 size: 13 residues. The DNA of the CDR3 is TGTGCCAGCTGGGGGGGCGGGTCCTACGAGCAGTACTTC. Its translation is CASWGGGSYEQYF.

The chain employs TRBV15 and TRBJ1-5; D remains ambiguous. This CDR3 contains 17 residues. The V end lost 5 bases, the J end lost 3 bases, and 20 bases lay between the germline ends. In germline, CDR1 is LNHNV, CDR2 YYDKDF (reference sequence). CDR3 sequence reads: CATSAIGRGSTNQPQHF. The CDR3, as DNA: TGTGCCACCAGCGCGATAGGGAGAGGCTCTACCAATCAGCCCCAGCATTTT.